These T cell receptor beta chains were read from a single sample in a study of shared T cell receptors in the human thymus. Sequenced by immunoSEQ multiplex PCR; TCRdb stores in-frame clones only, minus some. Found here are roughly 410,000 clones, roughly 94% of them singletons; the top ten hold 0.02%. Sequencing was done on a sample of thymocytes. These receptors all stem from a human donor. Each CDR3 is given with its conserved first and last residue. A row's size may be missing; if present it is once, few, many or a size class.

NA,TRBV11-2,CASSRQVVSSYNEQFF
NA,TRBV19,CASSIEAQGRGYTF
NA,TRBV7-2,CASSGRLAGDTQYF
NA,TRBV5-1,CASSLGLAGLTDTQYF
NA,TRBV2,CASSEGLGGAANTGELFF
NA,TRBV19,CASRDRVTGGYTF
once,TRBV5-5,CASSPTGNTGELFF
NA,TRBV9,CASSVADRVEPQHF
NA,TRBV9,CASSVLAGAGELFF
NA,TRBV25-1,CASSGGGHRFSSYEQYF
NA,TRBV7-6,CASSPVAAGDYNEQFF
NA,TRBV27,CASRAVTNSELFF
NA,TRBV11-2,CASNPISLGTQETQYF
NA,TRBV28,CASSKTGGYYNEQFF
NA,TRBV30,CAWIRVPNTGELFF
once,TRBV28,CASSSLGPPTNEKLFF
NA,TRBV28,CASSSFHNPNEQYF
once,TRBV28,CASSTRPGSEQYF